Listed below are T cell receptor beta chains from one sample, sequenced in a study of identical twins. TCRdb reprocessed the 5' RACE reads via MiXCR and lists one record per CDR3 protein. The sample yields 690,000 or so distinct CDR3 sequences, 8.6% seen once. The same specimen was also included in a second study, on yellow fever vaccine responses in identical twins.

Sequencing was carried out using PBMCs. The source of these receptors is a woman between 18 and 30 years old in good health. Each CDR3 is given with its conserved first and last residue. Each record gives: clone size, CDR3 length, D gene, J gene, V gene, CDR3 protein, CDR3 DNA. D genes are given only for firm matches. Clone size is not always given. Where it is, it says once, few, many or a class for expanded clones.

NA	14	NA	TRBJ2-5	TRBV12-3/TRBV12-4	CASRIRGAGETQYF	TGTGCCAGCCGGATTCGGGGGGCAGGAGAGACCCAGTACTTC
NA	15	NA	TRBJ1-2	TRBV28	CASTVAGIGGYGYTF	TGTGCCAGCACCGTAGCAGGGATTGGTGGCTATGGCTACACCTTC
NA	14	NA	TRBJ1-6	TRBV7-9	CAVIRQDANSPLHF	TGTGCCGTCATAAGGCAGGATGCGAATTCACCCCTCCACTTT
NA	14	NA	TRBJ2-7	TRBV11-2	CASSLRQQTYEQYF	TGTGCCAGCAGCTTAAGACAGCAGACCTACGAGCAGTACTTC
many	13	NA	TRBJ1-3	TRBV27	CASSLDGGNTIYF	TGTGCCAGCAGTTTGGACGGAGGAAACACCATATATTTT
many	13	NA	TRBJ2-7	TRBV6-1	CASSPITVHEQYF	TGTGCCAGCAGTCCGATAACCGTCCACGAGCAGTACTTC
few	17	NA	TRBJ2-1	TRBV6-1	CASSEALVLGLYNEQFF	TGTGCCAGCAGTGAAGCGTTGGTGTTGGGACTCTACAATGAGCAGTTCTTC
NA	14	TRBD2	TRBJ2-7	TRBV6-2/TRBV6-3	CASFSGMPSYEQYF	TGTGCCAGCTTCAGCGGGATGCCATCCTACGAGCAGTACTTC
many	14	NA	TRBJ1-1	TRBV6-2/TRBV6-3	CASSPTGMNTEAFF	TGTGCCAGCAGTCCGACAGGAATGAACACTGAAGCTTTCTTT
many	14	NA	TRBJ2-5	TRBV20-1	CSARDLSEGETQYF	TGCAGTGCTAGAGATCTCTCGGAAGGGGAGACCCAGTACTTC
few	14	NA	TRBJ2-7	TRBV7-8	CASSLEGSHYEQYF	TGTGCCAGCAGCTTAGAGGGGTCCCACTACGAGCAGTACTTC
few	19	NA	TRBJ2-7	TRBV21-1	CASSTPQQGIGSIMYEQYF	TGTGCCAGCAGCACTCCACAACAGGGTATTGGGTCGATCATGTACGAGCAGTACTTC
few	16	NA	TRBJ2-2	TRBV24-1	CATSDPRTTDTGELFF	TGTGCCACCAGTGACCCACGGACGACGGACACCGGGGAGCTGTTTTTT
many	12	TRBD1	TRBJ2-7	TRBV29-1	CSAVTGAGEQYF	TGCAGCGCTGTGACAGGGGCTGGCGAGCAGTACTTC
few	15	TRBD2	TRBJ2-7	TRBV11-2	CASRTRLAGGGEQYF	TGTGCCAGCAGGACAAGACTAGCGGGAGGGGGGGAGCAGTACTTC
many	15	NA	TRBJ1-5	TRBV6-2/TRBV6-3	CASSYGPSLGQPQHF	TGTGCCAGCAGTTACGGCCCTTCCTTGGGGCAGCCCCAGCATTTT
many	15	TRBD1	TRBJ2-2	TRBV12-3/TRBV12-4	CASSPWTGRTGELFF	TGTGCCAGCAGTCCGTGGACAGGGAGAACCGGGGAGCTGTTTTTT
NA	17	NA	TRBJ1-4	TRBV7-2	CASSLGLGARGSEKLFF	TGTGCCAGCAGCTTAGGGCTGGGGGCGCGGGGAAGTGAAAAACTGTTTTTT
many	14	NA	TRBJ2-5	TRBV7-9	CASSLVGQQETQYF	TGTGCCAGCAGCTTAGTCGGGCAGCAAGAGACCCAGTACTTC
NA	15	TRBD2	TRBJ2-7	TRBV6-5	CASSYSSGSFDEQYF	TGTGCCAGCAGTTACTCGAGCGGGAGTTTCGACGAGCAGTACTTC
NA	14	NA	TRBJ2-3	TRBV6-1	CASVPSGGPGTQYF	TGTGCCAGCGTACCATCAGGGGGGCCGGGTACGCAGTATTTT
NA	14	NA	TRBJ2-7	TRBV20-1	CSAAGGGTSYEQYF	TGCAGTGCCGCCGGGGGCGGGACCTCCTACGAGCAGTACTTC
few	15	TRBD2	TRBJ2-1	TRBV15	CATSGAGGPVQEQFF	TGTGCCACCAGCGGCGCGGGAGGGCCGGTACAGGAGCAGTTCTTC
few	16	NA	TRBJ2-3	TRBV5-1	CASSPRTGGFTDTQYF	TGCGCCAGCAGCCCTCGTACCGGGGGTTTCACAGATACGCAGTATTTT
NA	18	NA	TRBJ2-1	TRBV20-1	CSAQTGAPVAGHYNEQFF	TGCAGTGCTCAGACAGGGGCCCCTGTAGCGGGGCACTACAATGAGCAGTTCTTC
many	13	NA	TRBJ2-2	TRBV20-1	CSALAPNTGELFF	TGCAGTGCTTTAGCGCCGAACACCGGGGAGCTGTTTTTT
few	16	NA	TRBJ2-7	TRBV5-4	CASSGVGRLKSYEQYF	TGTGCCAGCAGCGGGGTGGGCAGATTGAAGTCCTACGAGCAGTACTTC
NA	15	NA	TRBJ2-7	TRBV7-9	CASSSSTRPSYEQYF	TGTGCCAGCAGCTCCTCAACCCGACCGAGCTACGAGCAGTACTTC
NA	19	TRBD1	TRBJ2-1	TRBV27	CASSLRYTGTVSSYNEQFF	TGTGCCAGCAGTTTGCGTTACACCGGGACAGTGAGCTCCTACAATGAGCAGTTCTTC
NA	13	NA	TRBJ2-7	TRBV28	CASSALIRYEQYF	TGTGCCAGCAGTGCCCTTATCCGTTACGAGCAGTACTTC
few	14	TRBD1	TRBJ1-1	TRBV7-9	CASSSDRVRTEAFF	TGTGCCAGCAGCTCCGACAGGGTGCGGACTGAAGCTTTCTTT
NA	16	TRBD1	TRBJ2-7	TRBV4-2	CASSQVGQAGSYEQYF	TGTGCCAGCAGCCAAGTGGGACAGGCTGGTTCCTACGAGCAGTACTTC
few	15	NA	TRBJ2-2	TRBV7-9	CASRSSPDLPGELFF	TGTGCCAGCAGGTCGTCTCCAGATCTACCCGGGGAGCTGTTTTTT
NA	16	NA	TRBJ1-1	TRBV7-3	CASSPKSTTQDTEAFF	TGTGCCAGCAGCCCCAAAAGCACAACGCAGGACACTGAAGCTTTCTTT
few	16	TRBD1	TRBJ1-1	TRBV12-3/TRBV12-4	CASSQGQGVLDTEAFF	TGTGCCAGCAGTCAAGGACAGGGGGTGCTGGACACTGAAGCTTTCTTT
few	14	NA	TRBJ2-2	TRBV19	CASSISRETGELFF	TGTGCCAGTAGTATCAGTAGGGAAACCGGGGAGCTGTTTTTT
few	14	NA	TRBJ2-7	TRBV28	CASRSRVDSYEQYF	TGTGCCAGCAGAAGCAGGGTGGACTCCTACGAGCAGTACTTC